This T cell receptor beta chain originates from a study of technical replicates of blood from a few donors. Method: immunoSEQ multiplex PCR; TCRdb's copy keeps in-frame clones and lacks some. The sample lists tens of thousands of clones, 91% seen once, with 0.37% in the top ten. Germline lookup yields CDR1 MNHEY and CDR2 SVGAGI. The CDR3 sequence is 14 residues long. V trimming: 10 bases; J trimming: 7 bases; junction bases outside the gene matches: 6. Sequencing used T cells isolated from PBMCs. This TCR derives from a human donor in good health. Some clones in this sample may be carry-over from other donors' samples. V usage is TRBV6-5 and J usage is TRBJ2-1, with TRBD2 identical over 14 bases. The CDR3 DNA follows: TGTGCCACGGGACTAGCGGGAGTTAATAATGAGCAGTTCTTC. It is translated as CATGLAGVNNEQFF.